The T cell receptor beta chain described here comes from a study of somatic mutations in cytotoxic T cells in rheumatoid arthritis. Comment on this clone: Its target is unknown.

Study outcomes and limitations: No age-related increase in CD8+ clonality was seen in healthy controls, but one was seen in rheumatoid arthritis patients.

Flow cytometry was used to check the purity of CD4+ and CD8+ cells, which had been isolated by positive magnetic bead selection. V was pared by 3 bases and J by 5 bases, with 14 bases between. Per the germline V gene, CDR1 is SEHNR and CDR2 is FQNEAQ (reference sequence). The CDR3 is 15 residues long. Clones were read by immunoSEQ multiplex PCR, and TCRdb kept only the in-frame ones, dropping some. The table shows about 26,000 clones, with roughly 87% occurring only once. The sequenced sample consisted of CD8+ T cells sorted from blood. The gene calls are TRBV7-9 and TRBJ2-1; the D gene is possibly TRBD1 (5 bases). The source is a man aged 45-60 years in good health. The CDR3 loop reads CASSLFPSRDNEQFF. CDR3 nucleotides: TGTGCCAGCAGCTTGTTCCCCTCCAGGGACAATGAGCAGTTCTTC. The complete variable domain, with remaining parts taken from reference TRBV7-9 and TRBJ2-1, reads DTGVSQNPRHKITKRGQNVTFRCDPISEHNRLYWYRQTLGQGPEFLTYFQNEAQLEKSRLLSDRFSAERPKGSFSTLEIQRTEQGDSAMYLCASSLFPSRDNEQFFGPGTRLTVL.